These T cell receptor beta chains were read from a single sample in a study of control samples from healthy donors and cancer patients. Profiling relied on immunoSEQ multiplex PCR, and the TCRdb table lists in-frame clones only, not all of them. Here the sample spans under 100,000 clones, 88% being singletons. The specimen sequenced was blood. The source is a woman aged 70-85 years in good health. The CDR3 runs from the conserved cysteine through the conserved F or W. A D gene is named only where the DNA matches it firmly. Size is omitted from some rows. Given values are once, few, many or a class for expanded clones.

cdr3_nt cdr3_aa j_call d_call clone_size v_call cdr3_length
TGTGCCAGCAGTTTAGGGAAGGGCACTGAAGCTTTCTTT CASSLGKGTEAFF TRBJ1-1 NA NA TRBV6-5 13
TGCAGCGTTTTAGCGGGAGACAATGAGCAGTTCTTC CSVLAGDNEQFF TRBJ2-1 TRBD2 NA TRBV29-1 12
TGTGCCAGCAGGAACAGCGGGAGCTCCTACGAGCAGTACTTC CASRNSGSSYEQYF TRBJ2-7 TRBD2 NA TRBV28 14
TGTGCCAGCAGTTCCACGGTGAGGTCAGGAAACACCATATATTTT CASSSTVRSGNTIYF TRBJ1-3 NA NA TRBV6-5 15
TGCGCCAGCAGCTTCTCGGGGGCTGAGACCCAGTACTTC CASSFSGAETQYF TRBJ2-5 NA NA TRBV5-1 13
TGTGCCAGTAGTATCCCCGGCCGACAGGGCAGCAATCAGCCCCAGCATTTT CASSIPGRQGSNQPQHF TRBJ1-5 TRBD1 NA TRBV19 17
TGTGCCACCAGTGATTTGAAGGGAAACACCGGGGAGCTGTTTTTT CATSDLKGNTGELFF TRBJ2-2 NA NA TRBV24-1 15
TGTGCCAGCAGCTCGCCGGGAGGACCCGGGGAGCTGTTTTTT CASSSPGGPGELFF TRBJ2-2 TRBD2 NA TRBV5-4 14
TGTGCCAGCAGCTTACTCCGAATGAACACTGAAGCTTTCTTT CASSLLRMNTEAFF TRBJ1-1 NA once TRBV7-9 14
TGTGCCAGCAGCTCATCCCAGGGGGCTGAAGCTTTCTTT CASSSSQGAEAFF TRBJ1-1 TRBD1 few TRBV7-9 13
TGTGCCAGCAGCAAATGGGTCTCTAGCGGGGGAGCGAACACCGGGGAGCTGTTTTTT CASSKWVSSGGANTGELFF TRBJ2-2 TRBD2 NA TRBV27 19
TGCGCCAGCAGCCCTGGGGGGCTGGGAGAGACCCAGTACTTC CASSPGGLGETQYF TRBJ2-5 NA NA TRBV5-1 14
TGTGCCAGCAGCTTAGATCGAGGGGTTGAGCAGTTCTTC CASSLDRGVEQFF TRBJ2-1 NA NA TRBV11-2 13
TGTGCCAGCCATACGTCGGATGAGCAGTTCTTC CASHTSDEQFF TRBJ2-1 NA NA TRBV7-3 11
TGTGCCACCAGCAGAGATATTGAGGGTCTTGGTGAGCAGTACTTC CATSRDIEGLGEQYF TRBJ2-7 NA once TRBV15 15
TGTGCCAGCAGCTTAGGACAGGGGGGCGAGCAGTACTTC CASSLGQGGEQYF TRBJ2-7 TRBD1 NA TRBV5-4 13
TGTGCCAGCAGTTTCCGCGCCGGGGAGCTGTTTTTT CASSFRAGELFF TRBJ2-2 NA NA TRBV2 12
TGTGCCAGCAGCTTAGGCAGTCAGCCTGAAGCTTTCTTT CASSLGSQPEAFF TRBJ1-1 NA medium-sized TRBV7-9 13
TGCGCCAGCAGCTTAGTAGGCGCGAACACCGGGGAGCTGTTTTTT CASSLVGANTGELFF TRBJ2-2 NA NA TRBV5-1 15
TGTGCCAGCAGCCAAGGACAGGGGGGGAACACCGGGGAGCTGTTTTTT CASSQGQGGNTGELFF TRBJ2-2 TRBD1 NA TRBV4-2 16
TGCGCCAGCGGACAGGGGGCTCGGGAGCAGTACTTC CASGQGAREQYF TRBJ2-7 TRBD1 NA TRBV5-1 12
TGCGCCAGCAGCTTGGCCGGGACAGGATCATACGAGCAGTACTTC CASSLAGTGSYEQYF TRBJ2-7 TRBD1 NA TRBV5-1 15